This T cell receptor beta chain is drawn from a study of early T cells in non-severe SARS-CoV-2 infection. The overall study: It was bulk RNA from unsorted whole blood that was sequenced, and the chains were unpaired.

From the 5' RACE reads, TCRdb called clonotypes with MiXCR, one entry per CDR3 protein. Here the sample spans about 34,000 distinct CDR3 sequences, around 6% being singletons. The CDR3 runs 14 residues. With 3 bases removed from V and 1 base from J, the gap between germline ends came to 9 bases. Per germline, CDR1 SGHTA and CDR2 FQGNSA. This clonotype was picked up many times. The sample consisted of whole blood. The receptor comes from an adult who was a healthcare worker with PCR-confirmed SARS-CoV-2 infection or an uninfected control (not recorded which). This chain links TRBV7-2 with TRBJ1-1; the D is unclear. The DNA for the CDR3 is TGTGCCAGCAGCTTTGGGAGATCGAACACTGAAGCTTTCTTT. The encoded protein is CASSFGRSNTEAFF.